The 27 T cell receptor beta chains presented below share a single source sample, sequenced in a study of Graves' ophthalmopathy and Graves' hyperthyroidism. RNA transcripts were the source from which TCR beta CDR3 regions were amplified. HTBI primers were used in a first-round RT-PCR, which preceded a second-round multiplex PCR. TCRdb re-called the multiplex PCR reads with MiXCR, one entry per CDR3 protein. The sample lists approximately 460,000 distinct CDR3 sequences, about 15% seen once, with 9.8% in the top ten. The sample was blood. These receptor sequences come from a woman aged 30 to 39 with Graves' ophthalmopathy.

In its sample, this clonotype was seen many times. V is TRBV6-4 and J is TRBJ1-2; D gene unclear. Trimming cost V 5 bases and J 6 bases, with 13 bases left between them. The V gene's germline CDR1 is MRHNA and CDR2 SNTAGT. The CDR3 covers 13 residues. CDR3 bases: TGTGCCAGCAGTTATACCGCCGGGGATGGCTACACCTTC. Translated, it gives CASSYTAGDGYTF.

This clonotype was found many times. J is TRBJ1-1 and V is TRBV6-1; unclear D gene. The germline gives CDR1 MNHNS, CDR2 SASEGT. The ends were cut back, 1 base at V and 7 bases at J, with 7 bases in the middle. The CDR3 contains 12 residues. The CDR3 DNA is TGTGCCAGCAGTGAAGGTCCCCTTGAAGCTTTCTTT. Encoded protein: CASSEGPLEAFF.

V is TRBV6-1 and J is TRBJ1-1; TRBD1 might be the D (5 bases). The CDR3 is 12 residues long. The germline gives CDR1 MNHNS, CDR2 SASEGT. Trimming took off 2 bases at V and 7 bases at J, with 8 bases between the two ends. CDR3 sequence: CASSELGDEAFF. CDR3 nucleotide sequence: TGTGCCAGCAGTGAATTGGGGGATGAAGCTTTCTTT.

The chain employs TRBV4-1 and TRBJ2-7; 9 bases fit TRBD2. CDR1 and CDR2 from the germline V gene are MGHRA and YSYEKL. Losses at the gene ends were 4 bases for V and 5 bases for J; bases not matched to a gene: 18. The CDR3 is made up of 18 amino acids. The CDR3: CASSPGGGAGGFVDEQYF. CDR3 DNA: TGCGCCAGCAGCCCAGGAGGCGGTGCGGGAGGGTTTGTTGACGAGCAGTACTTC.

In this sample, this clonotype turned up many times. The CDR3: CASSFPLGRMNTEAFF. In nucleotides, the CDR3 is TGTGCCAGCAGCTTTCCCTTGGGACGGATGAACACTGAAGCTTTCTTT. The chain uses TRBV28 and TRBJ1-1, with a tentative D call TRBD1 (5 bases). The V gene's germline CDR1 is MDHEN and CDR2 SYDVKM. The CDR3 extends over 16 amino acids. V was cut by 6 bases and J by 0 bases, with 17 bases left in between.

There are a few counts of this clonotype. The genes are TRBV28 and TRBJ2-7; unclear D gene. The germline V gene has CDR1 MDHEN and CDR2 SYDVKM. This CDR3 is 12 amino acids long. V was pared by 6 bases and J by 2 bases, with 8 bases between. CDR3 nucleotide sequence: TGTGCCAGCAGGTCACCGACCTACGAGCAGTACTTC. It is translated as CASRSPTYEQYF.

This clonotype was observed many times. The genes are TRBV24-1 and TRBJ2-6; D assignment may be TRBD1 or TRBD2 (5 bases each). V lost 5 bases, J lost 0 bases, and 7 bases lay in between. This CDR3 spans 15 amino acids. The germline V gene has CDR1 KGHDR and CDR2 SFDVKD. CDR3 loop: CATSGGNSGANVLTF. The CDR3 nucleotides are TGTGCCACCAGTGGGGGGAACTCTGGGGCCAACGTCCTGACTTTC.

A remark on this clonotype: A much larger clonotype is one base distant, so this may be a read error. CDR3 DNA: TGTGCCAGCAGACGGGAGGGAGGGTACTATGGCTACGCCTTC. This sequence encodes CASRREGGYYGYAF. This chain links TRBV6-1 with TRBJ1-2; no firm D call. Germline CDR1 and CDR2: MNHNS and SASEGT. This CDR3 spans 14 amino acids.

This clonotype was observed at least ten times. The chain has TRBV29-1 and TRBJ1-1; no clear D gene. This CDR3 spans 10 amino acids. Germline CDR1 is SQVTM and CDR2 is ANQGSEA. V was trimmed by 5 bases and J by 7 bases, leaving 8 bases between them. The CDR3 sequence: CSVRENEAFF. The CDR3 nucleotides are TGCAGCGTTAGGGAGAATGAAGCTTTCTTT.

This clonotype has ten or more counts. This sequence joins TRBV20-1 and TRBJ1-2, with D possibly matching TRBD1 (6 bases). The CDR3 is 17 residues long. Germline CDR1 reads DFQATT; CDR2 reads SNEGSKA (reference sequence). V was shortened by 0 bases and J by 4 bases, with 21 bases between the two germline ends. The CDR3 spells CSARDRGAARFVYGYTF. CDR3 sequence (DNA): TGCAGTGCTAGAGATAGGGGGGCCGCCCGATTTGTCTATGGCTACACCTTC.

This clonotype occurred many times. The chain is built from TRBV6-5 and TRBJ2-7, with TRBD2 as a possible D gene (5 bases). The CDR3 runs 16 residues. V was clipped by 5 bases and J by 5 bases, with 22 bases between them. The germline V gene has CDR1 MNHEY and CDR2 SVGAGI. This CDR3 is CASSPSSGGFTHEQYF. The CDR3 coding sequence is TGTGCCAGCAGTCCTTCGAGTGGCGGGTTTACCCACGAGCAGTACTTC.

The rearrangement links TRBV20-1 to TRBJ1-1; 8 positions match TRBD1. The length of the CDR3 is 15 residues. Germline V lookup: CDR1 DFQATT, CDR2 SNEGSKA (reference sequence). V trimming: 4 bases; J trimming: 5 bases; junction bases outside the gene matches: 12. CDR3 residues: CSATYVQGAKTEAFF. In DNA, the CDR3 is TGCAGTGCTACCTATGTCCAGGGGGCGAAAACTGAAGCTTTCTTT.

This clonotype was counted ten times or more. The gene calls are TRBV5-1 and TRBJ2-5; TRBD2 matches 7 bases. The CDR3 runs 15 residues. Unmatched junction bases numbered 8, after V lost 3 bases and J lost 3 bases. Per the germline V gene, CDR1 is SGHRS and CDR2 is YFSETQ. The CDR3 bases are TGCGCCAGCAGCTCGCCTTCTAGCGGTAAAGAGACCCAGTACTTC. Translating it yields CASSSPSSGKETQYF.

This clonotype was observed many times. The J gene is TRBJ2-7, the V gene TRBV7-9; 7 nucleotides match TRBD2. Germline values: CDR1 SEHNR, CDR2 FQNEAQ (reference sequence). V was clipped by 4 bases and J by 4 bases; unmatched bases: 7. This CDR3 has 14 residues. The CDR3: CASSSASGVYEQYF. As DNA, the CDR3 is TGTGCCAGCAGCTCCGCTAGCGGAGTATACGAGCAGTACTTC.

This clonotype was seen more than once but under ten times. The CDR3 reads CASRQITGALNSPLHF. In DNA, the CDR3 is TGTGCCAGCAGACAAATTACAGGGGCACTAAATTCACCCCTCCACTTT. The rearrangement uses TRBV7-2 and TRBJ1-6; 7 positions match TRBD1. The CDR3 runs 16 residues. Germline V gives CDR1 SGHTA, CDR2 FQGNSA. The trim removed 6 bases at V and 7 bases at J, leaving 12 bases unmatched. Complete variable domain (other parts from reference TRBV7-2 and TRBJ1-6): GAGVSQSPSNKVTEKGKDVELRCDPISGHTALYWYRQSLGQGLEFLIYFQGNSAPDKSGLPSDRFSAERTGGSVSTLTIQRTQQEDSAVYLCASRQITGALNSPLHFGNGTRLTVT.

This clonotype was observed many times. The rearrangement joins TRBV15 to TRBJ1-2; D uncertain. Germline V gives CDR1 LNHNV, CDR2 YYDKDF (reference sequence). The CDR3 is 13 residues long. Trimming pared 0 bases from V and 8 bases from J, leaving 10 bases between. The CDR3 is CATSREMGYGYTF. CDR3 DNA sequence: TGTGCCACCAGCAGAGAAATGGGTTACGGCTACACCTTC.

The sample holds many counts of this clonotype. The rearrangement uses TRBV27 and TRBJ1-2; D remains ambiguous. Trimming pared 0 bases from V and 4 bases from J, leaving 9 bases between. There are 14 residues in the CDR3. Germline CDR1 and CDR2: MNHEY and SMNVEV (reference sequence). As DNA, the CDR3 is TGTGCCAGCAGTTTATCGTGGGAAGGCTATGGCTACACCTTC. Amino acid sequence: CASSLSWEGYGYTF.

This clonotype was observed at least ten times. The V and J genes are TRBV28 and TRBJ1-1; D not resolved. V shed 3 bases and J shed 6 bases, with 14 bases lying between them. The length of the CDR3 is 14 residues. Looked up from germline, CDR1 is MDHEN and CDR2 is SYDVKM. CDR3 region: CASSLITPRPEAFF. The CDR3 nucleotides are TGTGCCAGCAGTTTGATAACCCCACGACCTGAAGCTTTCTTT.

This clonotype was observed many times. The V call is TRBV3-1, the J call TRBJ2-7, with a tentative D call TRBD2 (5 bases). The CDR3 consists of 12 residues. CDR1 and CDR2 from the germline V gene are LGHDT and YNNKEL (reference sequence). Trimming shortened V by 4 bases and J by 5 bases, and 9 bases separated the two germline ends. This CDR3 reads CASSPDSDEQYF. The CDR3 DNA follows: TGTGCCAGCAGCCCGGACTCGGACGAGCAGTACTTC.

This clonotype was seen repeatedly, ten times or more. V is TRBV6-5 and J is TRBJ1-2, with D perhaps matching TRBD1 (5 bases). V was trimmed by 6 bases and J by 7 bases, leaving 15 bases between them. The germline V gene encodes CDR1 MNHEY and CDR2 SVGAGI. The CDR3 consists of 13 residues. DNA for the CDR3: TGTGCCAGCAGCTGGGGACCGAGGGCTGGCTACACCTTC. This sequence encodes CASSWGPRAGYTF.

This chain uses TRBV18 with TRBJ2-7; no clear D. The CDR3 contains 13 residues. The germline gives CDR1 KGHSH, CDR2 LQKENI. The V and J ends lost 6 bases and 4 bases respectively, with 13 bases between them. The CDR3 protein is CASSSIDGYEQYF. CDR3 sequence (DNA): TGTGCCAGCTCGTCCATAGATGGGTACGAGCAGTACTTC.

There are many counts of this clonotype. V is TRBV5-6 and J is TRBJ2-7, with 8 bases aligning to TRBD2. Germline trimming cut 3 bases from V and 2 bases from J; bases unmatched to any gene: 4. Germline CDR1 SGHDT, CDR2 YYEEEE. The CDR3 consists of 14 residues. CDR3 nucleotide sequence: TGTGCCAGCAGCTGGAAGCGGGGGCCCTACGAGCAGTACTTC. Its protein is CASSWKRGPYEQYF.

This clonotype was recorded at least ten times. The rearrangement uses TRBV20-1 and TRBJ2-7; 7 bases map to TRBD1. Trimming cost V 5 bases and J 4 bases; bases outside gene matches: 5. CDR1 is DFQATT, CDR2 SNEGSKA, per germline (reference sequence). The CDR3 length is 12 residues. The CDR3: CSAGGQLYEQYF. The CDR3 nucleotides read TGCAGTGCTGGGGGACAGCTTTACGAGCAGTACTTC.

The table lists this clonotype with many counts. This rearrangement joins TRBV30 to TRBJ2-2; no clear D gene. Germline V gene lookup returns CDR1 GTSNPN and CDR2 SVGIG (reference sequence). Deletions cut 0 bases from V and 1 base from J, with 6 bases between. This CDR3 has 14 amino acids. This CDR3 reads CAWSVGKNTGELFF. DNA for the CDR3: TGTGCCTGGAGTGTAGGCAAGAACACCGGGGAGCTGTTTTTT.

This clonotype was counted many times. The chain couples TRBV7-6 to TRBJ1-2; D is unresolved. Trimming stripped 5 bases from V and 7 bases from J, with 17 bases between. The CDR3 covers 14 residues. CDR1 SGHVS and CDR2 FNYEAQ come from the germline V gene. The CDR3 nucleotides are TGTGCCAGCAGCCACACCGGAGTAGGAGTTGGCTACACCTTC. It is translated as CASSHTGVGVGYTF.

The chain joins TRBV13 to TRBJ2-7, with TRBD1 matching 10 bases. CDR1 and CDR2 from the germline V gene are PRHDT and FYEKMQ (reference sequence). The CDR3 consists of 17 residues. Germline trimming cut 1 base from V and 2 bases from J; bases unmatched to any gene: 8. CDR3 nucleotides: TGTGCCAGCAGCTTAGCCCCCTCCGGGACAGGGGCCTACGAGCAGTACTTC. It translates to CASSLAPSGTGAYEQYF.

This clonotype was seen ten or more times. The chain carries TRBV20-1 and TRBJ1-1; D uncertain. The CDR3 length is 13 residues. The V and J ends lost 2 bases and 1 base respectively, with 8 bases between them. Germline values: CDR1 DFQATT, CDR2 SNEGSKA (reference sequence). The CDR3 DNA reads TGCAGTGCTAGACAGGACCAGAACACTGAAGCTTTCTTT. It yields the protein CSARQDQNTEAFF.